The sequence of this T cell receptor beta chain was determined in a study of shared clonotypes between healthy human individuals. Regarding the study as a whole: Relative to their counterparts shared across all four donors, non-shared clonotypes exhibited diminished generation probabilities.

Germline CDR1 is SGHNT and CDR2 is YYREEE (reference sequence). V lost 0 bases and J 6 bases, leaving 16 bases between the germline ends. The CDR3 contains 15 residues. An even split of each subset's genomic DNA across several immunoSEQ plates was performed. Repertoires were generated with immunoSEQ multiplex PCR, while TCRdb's copy carries only in-frame clones and drops some. The repertoire has 950,000 to 1,100,000 clones, roughly 80% of them found once; the top ten carry roughly 1.4%. Comment on this clone: Its target is not known.

Sequenced input: memory CD4+ T cells sorted from blood. As for subset: CD45RA-negative fraction. This sequence was found in a man aged 18-30 years in good health. The rearrangement joins TRBV5-4 to TRBJ2-7; D gene unclear. CDR3 amino acids: CASSLVGRNLGEQYF. The CDR3 bases are TGTGCCAGCAGCTTGGTTGGCCGGAATCTGGGCGAGCAGTACTTC.